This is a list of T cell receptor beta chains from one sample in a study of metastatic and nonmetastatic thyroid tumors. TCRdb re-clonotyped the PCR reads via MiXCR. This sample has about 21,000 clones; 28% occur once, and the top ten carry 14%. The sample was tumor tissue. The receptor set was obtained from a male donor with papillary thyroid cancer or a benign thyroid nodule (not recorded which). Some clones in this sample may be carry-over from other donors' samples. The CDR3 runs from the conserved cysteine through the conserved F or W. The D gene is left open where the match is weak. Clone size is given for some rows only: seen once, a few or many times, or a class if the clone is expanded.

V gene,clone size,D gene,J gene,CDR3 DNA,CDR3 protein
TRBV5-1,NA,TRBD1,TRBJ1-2,TGCGCCAGCAGCTTGATTCAGGGGGCTGACGGCTACACCTTC,CASSLIQGADGYTF
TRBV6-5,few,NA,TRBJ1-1,TGTGCCAGCAGTTCGACAGTGAACACTGAAGCTTTCTTT,CASSSTVNTEAFF
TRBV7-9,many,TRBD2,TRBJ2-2,TGTGCCAGCAGCCCCTTAAGACTAGCGGGAGGCGACACCGGGGAGCTGTTTTTT,CASSPLRLAGGDTGELFF
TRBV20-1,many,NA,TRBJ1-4,TGCAGTGCGGCGAAGGGGGGGGATAATGAAAAACTGTTTTTT,CSAAKGGDNEKLFF
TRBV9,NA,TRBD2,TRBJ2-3,TGTGCCAGCAGCGTAGCTAGCGGGCCAGATACGCAGTATTTT,CASSVASGPDTQYF
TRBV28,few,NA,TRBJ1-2,TGTGCCAGCAGTCTGGGGGGCCATGGCTACACCTTC,CASSLGGHGYTF
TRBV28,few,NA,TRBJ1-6,TGTGCCAGCAGTTCGAGGGGGGCGTATTCACCCCTCCACTTT,CASSSRGAYSPLHF
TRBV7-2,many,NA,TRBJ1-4,TGTGCCAGCAGTAACCCAGGACGGAGACTCAATGAAAAACTGTTTTTT,CASSNPGRRLNEKLFF
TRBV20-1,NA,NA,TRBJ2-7,TGCAGTGCTAGAGATCTTTCAGGAGTCGAGCAGTACTTC,CSARDLSGVEQYF
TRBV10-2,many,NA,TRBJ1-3,TGCGCCAGTATCAACCCAATCTCTGGAAACACCATATATTTT,CASINPISGNTIYF
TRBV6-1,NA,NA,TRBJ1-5,TGTGCCAGCAGTGATGACAGGCCTGGCAATCAGCCCCAGCATTTT,CASSDDRPGNQPQHF
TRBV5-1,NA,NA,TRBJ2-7,TGCGCCAGCAGCCTGAAGGGGGGGACCAAGTCCTACGAGCAGTACTTC,CASSLKGGTKSYEQYF
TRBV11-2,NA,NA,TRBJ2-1,TGTGCCAGCAGTCGTGCGAGTAGCACCTACAATGAGCAGTTCTTC,CASSRASSTYNEQFF
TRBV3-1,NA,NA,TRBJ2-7,TGTGCCAGCAGCCAAGGAGACAGATACTACGAGCAGTACTTC,CASSQGDRYYEQYF
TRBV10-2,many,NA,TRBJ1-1,TGCGCCAGCAGTGAGTCGAGGTTTCAGATCACTGAAGCTTTCTTT,CASSESRFQITEAFF
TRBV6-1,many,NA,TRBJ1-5,TGTGCCAGCAGTGAAAGGGGAGGTGGGGGAAAGGTTAGCAATCAGCCCCAGCATTTT,CASSERGGGGKVSNQPQHF
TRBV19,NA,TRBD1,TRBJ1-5,TGTGCCAGCTTCGACAGGGGTAATCAGCCCCAGCATTTT,CASFDRGNQPQHF
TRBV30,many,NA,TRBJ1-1,TGTGCCTGGAGTGTAGCCCTAGGTGGCGATAATGATTTCTTT,CAWSVALGGDNDFF
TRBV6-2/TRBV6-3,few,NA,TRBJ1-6,TGTGCCAGCAGTTACGGGGCAGGGGTGGGTTCACCCCTCCACTTT,CASSYGAGVGSPLHF
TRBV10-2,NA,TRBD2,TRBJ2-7,TGCGCCAGCAGTGCAGCGGGGAGCTCCTACCAGCAGTACTTC,CASSAAGSSYQQYF
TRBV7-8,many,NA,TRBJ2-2,TGTGCCAGCAGCCAGGGGCAGGGCGGGGAGCTGTTTTTT,CASSQGQGGELFF
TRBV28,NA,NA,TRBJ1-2,TGTGCCAGCATCCCCGGGACCTACTATGGCTACACCTTC,CASIPGTYYGYTF
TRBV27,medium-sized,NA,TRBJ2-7,TGTGCCAGCCGCGTCCAGAGGCGCTCCCACGAGCAGTACTTC,CASRVQRRSHEQYF
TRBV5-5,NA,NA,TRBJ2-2,TGTTCCAGCAGCTTGGCCTTAGGTGGCAGCGGGGAGCTGTTTTTT,CSSSLALGGSGELFF
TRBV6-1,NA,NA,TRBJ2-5,TGTGCCAGCAGCACCCCGGAGGGGCGGGAGACCCAGTACTTC,CASSTPEGRETQYF
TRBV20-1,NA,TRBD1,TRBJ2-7,TGCAGTGCTTCGGGCGACGGGACAGGTCGGGACGAGCAGTACTTC,CSASGDGTGRDEQYF
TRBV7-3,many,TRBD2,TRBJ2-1,TGTGCCAGCAGCTTACTAGCGGGAAGCTCCTACAATGAGCAGTTCTTC,CASSLLAGSSYNEQFF
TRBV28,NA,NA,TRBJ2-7,TGTGCCAGCACTTCGTCCGGGACGCGGAGCTACGAGCAGTACTTC,CASTSSGTRSYEQYF
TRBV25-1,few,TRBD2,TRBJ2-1,TGTGCCAGCAGTCTGGGGACTATTGACAATGAGCAGTTCTTC,CASSLGTIDNEQFF
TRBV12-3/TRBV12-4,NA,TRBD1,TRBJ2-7,TGTGCCAGCAGTTACATGGGACAGGGGGCGGGGGAGCAGTACTTC,CASSYMGQGAGEQYF
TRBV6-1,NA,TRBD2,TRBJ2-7,TGTGCCAGCAGCCCGACTAGCGGATCCTACGAGCAGTACTTC,CASSPTSGSYEQYF
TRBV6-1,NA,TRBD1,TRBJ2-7,TGTTCCAGCTACGGGACAGGGGTGTACGAGCAGTACTTC,CSSYGTGVYEQYF
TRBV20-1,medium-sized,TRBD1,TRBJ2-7,TGCAGTGCTAGAGATAGAGGTGGACAGGACTACGAGCAGTACTTC,CSARDRGGQDYEQYF
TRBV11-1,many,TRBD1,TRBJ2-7,TGTGCCAGCAGCGGACAGGGTGGCATTAGAGTGGGGGAGCAGTACTTC,CASSGQGGIRVGEQYF
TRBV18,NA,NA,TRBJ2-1,TGTGCCAGCTCACCACCAAATGTTGCCTTGAGTGAGCAGTTCTTC,CASSPPNVALSEQFF
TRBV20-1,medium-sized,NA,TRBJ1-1,TGCAGTGCTAGAGATGTCAGAATGAACACTGAAGCTTTCTTT,CSARDVRMNTEAFF
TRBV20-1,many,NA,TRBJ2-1,TGCAGTGCTAGAGATAACGGGAGAGCCTACAATGAGCAGTTCTTC,CSARDNGRAYNEQFF
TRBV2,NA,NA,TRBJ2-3,TGTGCCAGCATCATGGACCGAGGTGGCACAGATACGCAGTATTTT,CASIMDRGGTDTQYF
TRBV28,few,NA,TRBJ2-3,TGTGCCAGCAGTTCCATCCGACGATTAGCGCAGTATTTT,CASSSIRRLAQYF
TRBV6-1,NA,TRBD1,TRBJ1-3,TGTGCCAGCAGTGAAGCAGGGGGCGACTCTGGAAACACCATATATTTT,CASSEAGGDSGNTIYF
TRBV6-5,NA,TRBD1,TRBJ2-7,TGTTCCATCAGACACGGGACAGGGGGAACTAACTACGAACAGTACTTC,CSIRHGTGGTNYEQYF
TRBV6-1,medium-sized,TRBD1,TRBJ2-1,TGTGCCAGCAGTACCCTCGGGACAGGTGGTCGTGAGCAGTTCTTC,CASSTLGTGGREQFF
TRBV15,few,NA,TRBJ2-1,TGTGCCACCAGCCCCGAGCAGGGCATATCCTACAATGAGCAGTTCTTC,CATSPEQGISYNEQFF
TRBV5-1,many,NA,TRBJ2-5,TGCGCCAGCAGCTTGGGTGCCGGAGGGGTAGGGACCCAGTACTTC,CASSLGAGGVGTQYF
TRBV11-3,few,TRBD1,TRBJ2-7,TGTGCCAGCAGACCTACAGGGGGATCCTACGAGCAGTACTTC,CASRPTGGSYEQYF
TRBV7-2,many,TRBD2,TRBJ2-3,TGTGCCAGCAGCTTAGCCCTGGCGGGAGATAGCACAGATACGCAGTATTTT,CASSLALAGDSTDTQYF
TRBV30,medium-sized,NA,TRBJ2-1,TGTGCCTGGAGCCCCGGGTGGAGCAATGAGCAGTTCTTC,CAWSPGWSNEQFF
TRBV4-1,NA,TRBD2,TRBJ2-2,TGCGCCAGCAGCCCCTCTAGCGGAACGAACACCGGGGAGCTGTTTTTT,CASSPSSGTNTGELFF
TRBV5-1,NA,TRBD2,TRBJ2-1,TGCGCCAGCAGCTCCCATATTACTAGCGGGAAGAATGAGCAGTTCTTC,CASSSHITSGKNEQFF
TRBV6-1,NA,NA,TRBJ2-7,TGTGCCAGCAGTGAATTGGGCTACGATCAGTACTTC,CASSELGYDQYF
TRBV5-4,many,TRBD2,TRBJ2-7,TGTGCCAGCAGCTTGACTAGCGGTAACCAATACGAGCAGTACTTC,CASSLTSGNQYEQYF
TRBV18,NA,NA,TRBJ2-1,TGTGCCAGCTCACCAGAAAGGGCCGATGAGCAGTTCTTC,CASSPERADEQFF
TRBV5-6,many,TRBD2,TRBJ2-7,TGTGCCAGCAGCTTGGCAGGGACTAGCGGGAACTCCTACGAGCAGTACTTC,CASSLAGTSGNSYEQYF
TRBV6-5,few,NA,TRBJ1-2,TGTGCCAGCAGTTACAGAGGGGGAATAGATACATATGGCTACACCTTC,CASSYRGGIDTYGYTF
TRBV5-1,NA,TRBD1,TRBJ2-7,TGCGCCAGCAGCTTGGGACAGGGAACCAGATACGAGCAGTACTTC,CASSLGQGTRYEQYF
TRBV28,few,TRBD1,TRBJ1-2,TGTGCCAGCAGTCGCCCGGGACAGGGTCGTTTGCTTAGTGGCTACACCTTC,CASSRPGQGRLLSGYTF
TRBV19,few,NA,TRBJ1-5,TGTGCCAGTAGTATAAACAGGGTTCACGATCAGCCCCAGCATTTT,CASSINRVHDQPQHF
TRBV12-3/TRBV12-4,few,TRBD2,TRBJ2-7,TGTGCCAGCAGTTTTTCCAGCGGGAGGATCGAGCAGTACTTC,CASSFSSGRIEQYF